The rows below give T cell receptor beta chains drawn from one sample of a study of blood T cell repertoires in COVID-19. The data were produced by immunoSEQ multiplex PCR, yet TCRdb's version contains in-frame clones alone and is incomplete. The profile covers about 300,000 clones, with just over 85% appearing a single time and 4% to 5% taken by the ten largest. Input material: PBMCs or T cells enriched from blood (not recorded which). The source is a man aged 30-40 years who had recovered from COVID-19. Each CDR3 is given with its conserved first and last residue. The order of the fields is CDR3 length, J gene, D gene, clone size, V gene, CDR3 protein, CDR3 DNA. D genes are given only for firm matches. Not every row has a clone size; where given, it reads once, few, many or a size class.

>14|TRBJ1-2|TRBD1|few|TRBV6-1
CASSEQGAIYGYTF
TGTGCCAGCAGTGAACAGGGGGCTATCTATGGCTACACCTTC
>13|TRBJ2-5|NA|once|TRBV27
CASSPSLVETQYF
TGTGCCAGCAGCCCCTCACTCGTCGAGACCCAGTACTTC
>12|TRBJ1-2|NA|once|TRBV12-3/TRBV12-4
CASSLTVYGYTF
TGTGCCAGCAGTTTAACAGTCTATGGCTACACCTTC
>16|TRBJ1-5|NA|NA|TRBV4-2
CASSQGLGGLDQPQHF
TGTGCCAGCAGCCAAGGGTTGGGGGGGCTCGATCAGCCCCAGCATTTT
>16|TRBJ2-7|NA|NA|TRBV6-1
CASSERGGPVSYEQYF
TGTGCCAGCAGTGAAAGGGGGGGGCCAGTCTCCTACGAGCAGTACTTC
>16|TRBJ1-1|NA|NA|TRBV7-6
CASSLFQAVMNTEAFF
TGTGCCAGCAGCTTATTTCAGGCCGTAATGAACACTGAAGCTTTCTTT
>14|TRBJ2-2|NA|NA|TRBV7-2
CASSLDRVSGELFF
TGTGCCAGCAGCTTAGACAGGGTCAGCGGGGAGCTGTTTTTT
>15|TRBJ1-4|NA|NA|TRBV28
CASSFSGGRGEKLFF
TGTGCCAGCAGTTTTTCGGGGGGGCGAGGGGAAAAACTGTTTTTT
>12|TRBJ1-2|TRBD1|NA|TRBV7-9
CASSLTGAGYTF
TGTGCCAGCAGCTTAACAGGGGCGGGCTACACCTTC
>16|TRBJ2-3|TRBD2|NA|TRBV18
CASSGGLDYSTDTQYF
TGTGCCAGCTCAGGCGGACTAGACTATAGCACAGATACGCAGTATTTT
>13|TRBJ1-1|NA|NA|TRBV30
CAWSVHSTDEAFF
TGTGCCTGGAGTGTACATTCCACCGATGAAGCTTTCTTT
>16|TRBJ1-3|TRBD1|NA|TRBV5-6
CASSPDRGYTGNTIYF
TGTGCCAGCAGCCCAGACAGGGGGTATACGGGAAACACCATATATTTT
>17|TRBJ2-7|TRBD2|NA|TRBV5-6
CASSLGPGTSGYYEQYF
TGTGCCAGCAGCTTGGGTCCCGGGACTAGCGGATACTACGAGCAGTACTTC
>15|TRBJ2-7|TRBD1|NA|TRBV5-4
CASYDQGAILHEQYF
TGTGCCTCCTATGACCAGGGGGCCATTTTACACGAGCAGTACTTC
>13|TRBJ1-1|NA|once|TRBV12-3/TRBV12-4
CATRGVQGTEAFF
TGTGCCACCCGGGGGGTGCAGGGCACTGAAGCTTTCTTT
>17|TRBJ2-1|NA|NA|TRBV19
CASSIAGTPRARNEQFF
TGTGCCAGTAGTATCGCCGGGACTCCACGTGCCCGCAATGAGCAGTTCTTC
>12|TRBJ2-5|NA|NA|TRBV5-1
CASSPQRGTQYF
TGCGCCAGCAGCCCACAAAGGGGGACCCAGTACTTC